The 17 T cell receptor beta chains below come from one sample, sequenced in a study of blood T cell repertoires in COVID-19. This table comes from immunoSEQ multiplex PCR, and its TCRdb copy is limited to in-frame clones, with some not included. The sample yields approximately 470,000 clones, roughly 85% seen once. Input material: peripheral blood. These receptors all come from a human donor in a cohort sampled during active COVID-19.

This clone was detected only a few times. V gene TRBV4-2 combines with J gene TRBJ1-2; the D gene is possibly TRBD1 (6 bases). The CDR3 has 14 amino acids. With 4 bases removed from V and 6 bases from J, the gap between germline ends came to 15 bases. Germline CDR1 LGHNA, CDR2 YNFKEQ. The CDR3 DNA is TGTGCCAGCAGCCCATCCAGAGGGGACAATGGCTACACCTTC. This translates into CASSPSRGDNGYTF.

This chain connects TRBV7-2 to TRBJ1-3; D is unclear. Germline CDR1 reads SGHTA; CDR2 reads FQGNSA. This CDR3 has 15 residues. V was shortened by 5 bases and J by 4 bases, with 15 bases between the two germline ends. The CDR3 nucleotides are TGTGCCAGCAGCCACTTGGGCCTCGAGGGAAACACCATATATTTT. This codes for CASSHLGLEGNTIYF.

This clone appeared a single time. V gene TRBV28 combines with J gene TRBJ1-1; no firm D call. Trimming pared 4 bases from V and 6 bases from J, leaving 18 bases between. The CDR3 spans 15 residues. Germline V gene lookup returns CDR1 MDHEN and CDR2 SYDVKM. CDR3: CASSSSGRIQAEAFF. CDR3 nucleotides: TGTGCCAGCAGTTCCTCCGGGAGGATTCAAGCTGAAGCTTTCTTT.

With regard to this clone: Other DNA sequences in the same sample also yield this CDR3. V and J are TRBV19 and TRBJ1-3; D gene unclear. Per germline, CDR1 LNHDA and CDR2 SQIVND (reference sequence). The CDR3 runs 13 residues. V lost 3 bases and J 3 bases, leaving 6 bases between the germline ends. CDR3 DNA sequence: TGTGCCAGTAGTATTACGGTTGGAAACACCATATATTTT. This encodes CASSITVGNTIYF. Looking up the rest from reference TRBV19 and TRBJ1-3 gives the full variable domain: DGGITQSPKYLFRKEGQNVTLSCEQNLNHDAMYWYRQDPGQGLRLIYYSQIVNDFQKGDIAEGYSVSREKKESFPLTVTSAQKNPTAFYLCASSITVGNTIYFGEGSWLTVV.

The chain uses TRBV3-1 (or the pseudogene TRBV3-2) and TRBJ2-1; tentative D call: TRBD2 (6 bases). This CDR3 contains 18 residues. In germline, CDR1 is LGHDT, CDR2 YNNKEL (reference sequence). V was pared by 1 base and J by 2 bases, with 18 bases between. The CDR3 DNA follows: TGTGCCAGCAGCCAAGTGTTCACCCCTGGGAGGACCTACAATGAGCAGTTCTTC. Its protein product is CASSQVFTPGRTYNEQFF.

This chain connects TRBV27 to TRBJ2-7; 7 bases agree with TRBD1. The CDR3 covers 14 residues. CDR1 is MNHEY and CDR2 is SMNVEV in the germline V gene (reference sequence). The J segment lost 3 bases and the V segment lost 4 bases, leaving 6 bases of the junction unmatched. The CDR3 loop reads CASSSVRDSYEQYF. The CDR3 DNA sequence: TGTGCCAGCAGTTCCGTCCGGGACAGCTACGAGCAGTACTTC.

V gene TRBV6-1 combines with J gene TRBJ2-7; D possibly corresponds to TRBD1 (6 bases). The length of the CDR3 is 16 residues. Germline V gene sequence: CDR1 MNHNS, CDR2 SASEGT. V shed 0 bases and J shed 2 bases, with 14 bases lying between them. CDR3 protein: CASSEARFGQTYEQYF. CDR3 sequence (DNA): TGTGCCAGCAGTGAAGCGCGATTTGGACAGACCTACGAGCAGTACTTC.

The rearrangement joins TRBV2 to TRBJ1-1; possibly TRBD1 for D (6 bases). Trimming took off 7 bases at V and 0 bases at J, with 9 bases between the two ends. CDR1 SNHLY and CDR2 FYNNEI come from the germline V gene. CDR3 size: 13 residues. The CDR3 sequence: CASKNRVNTEAFF. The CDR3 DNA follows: TGTGCCAGCAAGAACAGGGTGAACACTGAAGCTTTCTTT.

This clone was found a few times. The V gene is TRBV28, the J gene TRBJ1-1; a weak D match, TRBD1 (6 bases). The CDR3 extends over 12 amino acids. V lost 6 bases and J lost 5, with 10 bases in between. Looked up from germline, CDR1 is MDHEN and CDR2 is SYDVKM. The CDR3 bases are TGTGCCAGCAGGCCAGGGGTGACTGAAGCTTTCTTT. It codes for CASRPGVTEAFF.

CDR3 sequence: CASSFPKPGQNTGELFF. CDR3 in DNA: TGTGCCAGCAGCTTCCCCAAACCGGGACAGAACACCGGGGAGCTGTTTTTT. This chain joins TRBV5-4 and TRBJ2-2; perhaps TRBD1 as D (6 bases). This CDR3 contains 17 residues. Trimming pared 2 bases from V and 1 base from J, leaving 15 bases between. CDR1 is SGHNT and CDR2 is YYREEE in the germline V gene (reference sequence).

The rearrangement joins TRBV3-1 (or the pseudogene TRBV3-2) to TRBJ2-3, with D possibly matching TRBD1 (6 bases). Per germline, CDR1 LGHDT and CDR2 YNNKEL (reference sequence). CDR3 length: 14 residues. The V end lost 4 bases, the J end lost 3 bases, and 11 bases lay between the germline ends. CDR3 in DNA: TGTGCCAGCAGCCCAGGGGATCAAACAGATACGCAGTATTTT. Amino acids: CASSPGDQTDTQYF.

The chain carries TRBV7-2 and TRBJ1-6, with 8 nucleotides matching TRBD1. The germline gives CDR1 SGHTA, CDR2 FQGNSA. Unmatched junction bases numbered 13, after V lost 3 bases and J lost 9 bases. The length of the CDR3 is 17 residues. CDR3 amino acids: CASSFRVSTGVGSPLHF. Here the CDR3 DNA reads TGTGCCAGCAGCTTTAGAGTGTCGACAGGGGTGGGTTCACCCCTCCACTTT.

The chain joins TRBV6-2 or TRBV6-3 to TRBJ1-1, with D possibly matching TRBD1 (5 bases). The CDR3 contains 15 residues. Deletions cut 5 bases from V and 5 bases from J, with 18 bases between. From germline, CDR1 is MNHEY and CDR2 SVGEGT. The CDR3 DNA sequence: TGTGCCAGCAGTACGCCACAGGCCCCGGGTACTGAAGCTTTCTTT. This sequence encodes CASSTPQAPGTEAFF.

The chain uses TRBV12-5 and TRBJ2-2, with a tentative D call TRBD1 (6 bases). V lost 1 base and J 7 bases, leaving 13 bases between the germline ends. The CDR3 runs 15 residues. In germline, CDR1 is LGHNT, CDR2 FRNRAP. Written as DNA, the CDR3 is TGTGCTAGTGGTTTGGCTAACAGGGCCTACGGGGAGCTGTTTTTT. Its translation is CASGLANRAYGELFF.

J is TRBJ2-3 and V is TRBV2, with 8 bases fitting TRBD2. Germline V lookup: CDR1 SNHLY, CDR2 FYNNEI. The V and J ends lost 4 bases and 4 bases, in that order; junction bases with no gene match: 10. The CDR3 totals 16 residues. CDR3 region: CASSVRLAGQSDTQYF. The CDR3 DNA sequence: TGTGCCAGCAGTGTGAGGTTAGCGGGACAATCAGATACGCAGTATTTT.

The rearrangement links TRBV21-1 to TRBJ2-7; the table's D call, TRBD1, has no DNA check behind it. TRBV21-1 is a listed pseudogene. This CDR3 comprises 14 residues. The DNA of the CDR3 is TGTGCCAGCAGCCGACGGGGACACATCTACGAGCAGTACTTC. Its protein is CASSRRGHIYEQYF.

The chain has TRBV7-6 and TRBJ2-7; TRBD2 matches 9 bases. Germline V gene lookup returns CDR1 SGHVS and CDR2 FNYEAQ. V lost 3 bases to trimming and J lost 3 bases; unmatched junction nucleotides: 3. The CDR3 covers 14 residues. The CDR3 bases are TGTGCCAGCAGCTTCCTTAGCGGGAGCTACGAGCAGTACTTC. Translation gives CASSFLSGSYEQYF.